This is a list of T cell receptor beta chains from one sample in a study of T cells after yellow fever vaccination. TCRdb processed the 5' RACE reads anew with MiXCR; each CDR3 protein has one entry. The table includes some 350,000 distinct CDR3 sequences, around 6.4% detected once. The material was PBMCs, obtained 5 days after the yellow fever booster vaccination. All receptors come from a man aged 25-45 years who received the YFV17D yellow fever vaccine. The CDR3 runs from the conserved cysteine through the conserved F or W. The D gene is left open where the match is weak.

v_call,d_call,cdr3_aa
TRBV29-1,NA,CSVEGRGEQYF
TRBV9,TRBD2,CASSPPLEGTSGSTYNEQFF
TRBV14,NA,CASSIGFSTGELFF
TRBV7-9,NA,CASSPWQQMSRQYF
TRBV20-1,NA,CSARDMEGGWSNQPQHF
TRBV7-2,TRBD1,CASSAGTVRSGNTIYF
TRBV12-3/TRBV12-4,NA,CASSLEAGIYEQYF
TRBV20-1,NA,CSASGPRGGTYEQYF
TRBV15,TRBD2,CATSKSGREDTQYF
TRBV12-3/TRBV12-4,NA,CASSLATEFYGYTF
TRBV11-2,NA,CASSTGTTGGQQYF
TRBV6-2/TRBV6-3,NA,CASSNQPDYNEQFF
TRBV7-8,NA,CASSPRGSYGYTF
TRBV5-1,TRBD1,CASSFDRGKNEQYF
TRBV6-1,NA,CASKPGQVWGNTIYF
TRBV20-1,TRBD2,CSARSASGSFYYNEQFF
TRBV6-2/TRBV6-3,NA,CASSWTQKMNTEAFF
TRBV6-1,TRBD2,CASNTLAGGDNEQFF
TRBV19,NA,CASSIGRTRDRHRGYTF
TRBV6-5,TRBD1,CASSYSRGTAYYNEQFF
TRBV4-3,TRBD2,CASSPEFGTSGYNEQFF
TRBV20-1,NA,CSANDGPDTQYF
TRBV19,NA,CASIRGGEQFF
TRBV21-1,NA,CASSKALGDEQFF
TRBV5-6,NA,CASSFNREYEQYF
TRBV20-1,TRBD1,CSARDPRTGGAEAFF
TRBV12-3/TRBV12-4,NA,CASSPQTSYEQYF